Sequencing of this T cell receptor beta chain was carried out in a study of blood T cell repertoires in COVID-19 (dated by TCRdb to about 2020). Background on the whole study: Samples from collaborators originated in the United States, Italy and Spain and spanned both the acute and convalescent phases of COVID-19. Subjects who had been exposed to COVID-19, were actively infected with it, or had recovered from it provided the deeply sampled blood TCRbeta repertoires that made up the dataset. Samples were obtained from the ongoing ImmuneRACE study (first 160 participants) and from some 1,300 subjects provided by 6 global collaborators. The sample metadata nearly always contained a de-identified subject ID, COVID-19 status, age in years and sex. HLA class I and class II types, where available, came from metadata supplied by the sample provider rather than from assay-based typing. The prospective study material was composed of cDNA or gDNA derived from T cells, B-cell-depleted T cells, or PBMCs. The repertoires were released in a freely available public database meant as a resource for research on the immune response to SARS-CoV-2.

This clone was observed once. Its recognized antigen is unknown. Base qualities are missing; no much larger clone stands one base away. Findings and caveats that apply to the study as a whole: Clinical and demographic metadata were provided uncurated, with the amount varying by source and participant.

TCRbeta CDR3 regions were amplified from genomic DNA using the immunoSEQ Assay, a bias-controlled multiplex PCR. The original methods were these. Nucleated cell counts per sample were estimated from amplification of reference gene primers within the assay. To quantify the absolute abundance of each unique TCRbeta CDR3 rearrangement, sequence reads were collapsed and filtered. For each sample, productive Simpson clonality was calculated as the square root of Simpson's diversity index over productive rearrangements. TCRdb stores this immuneACCESS table with in-frame sequences only. Part of the clones is absent; in the studies checked, under half of the shortfall reflects unresolved V genes, and no reason is known for the rest. The V and J calls and the clone size are those of that table, but D and trimming were determined from the DNA. This sample holds 150,000 to 200,000 clones; 80% were observed only once. The ten largest clones take up 6% to 8.5% of the sample.

Whole blood was collected in K2EDTA tubes by collaborating institutions according to the institutions' own protocols. For TCRbeta analysis, collaborator samples were shipped as frozen whole blood, as isolated PBMCs, or as DNA extracted from either sample type. Via the germline V gene, CDR1 is MNHEY and CDR2 SVGEGT. The V and J ends are trimmed by 4 bases and 6 bases, leaving 31 bases between them. The CDR3 runs 20 amino acids, cysteine and phenylalanine included. This entry keeps only the CDR3 DNA: 60 bases, framed from base 1. This clonotype originated in a man between 60 and 75 years old with acute or convalescent COVID-19. Input material: peripheral blood. Here the chain combines TRBV6-2 or TRBV6-3 and TRBJ1-5; the D gene assignment is ambiguous. The nucleotides read TGTGCCAGCAGTTCGAATCCCTCTACTTTACCCAACCTAGCCAGTCAGCCCCAGCATTTT. The encoded protein is CASSSNPSTLPNLASQPQHF.